A single sample is the source of the 20 T cell receptor beta chains below, sequenced in a study of CD8 T cells in ankylosing spondylitis. TCRdb re-analysed the 5' RACE reads in MiXCR, keeping a single row per CDR3 protein. Seen here are 110,000 to 150,000 distinct CDR3 sequences, 7.5% to 9.5% observed once, and the top ten hold about 7.1%. The material sequenced was synovial fluid, either unsorted or a sorted T cell fraction (not recorded which). The source is a male donor with ankylosing spondylitis.

In its sample, this clonotype is medium-sized. The V call is TRBV12-3 or TRBV12-4, the J call TRBJ2-2; D gene uncertain. V gave up 2 bases and J gave up 5 bases, with 9 bases separating them. This CDR3 has 14 residues. The CDR3 protein is CASSLMALTGELFF. Written as DNA, the CDR3 is TGTGCCAGCAGTTTAATGGCATTAACCGGGGAGCTGTTTTTT.

This clonotype occurred a few times. The chain uses TRBV28 and TRBJ1-1; D is perhaps TRBD1 (5 bases). The CDR3 runs 15 residues. Trimming shortened V by 2 bases and J by 6 bases, and 16 bases separated the two germline ends. CDR1 is MDHEN and CDR2 is SYDVKM in the germline V gene. The CDR3 region is CASSLRGTRGAEAFF. In DNA form, the CDR3 reads TGTGCCAGCAGTTTAAGGGGCACCCGGGGGGCTGAAGCTTTCTTT.

The genes are TRBV5-5 and TRBJ2-7; 8 positions match TRBD1. This CDR3 is built from 14 residues. Germline V gene data show CDR1 as SGHKS and CDR2 as YYEKEE (reference sequence). After removal of 4 bases from V and 3 bases from J, the junction contained 6 bases not matched to a gene. The DNA of the CDR3 is TGTGCCAGCAGCCTCGGGACAGGACTCTACGAGCAGTACTTC. Translation: CASSLGTGLYEQYF.

There are many counts of this clonotype. V usage is TRBV3-1 and J usage is TRBJ1-5, with 7 bases identical to TRBD1. The CDR3 covers 18 residues. V shed 1 base, J shed 0 bases, and the junction held 9 bases outside the gene matches. Germline-derived CDR1 and CDR2 are LGHDT and YNNKEL (reference sequence). CDR3 amino acids: CASSQGQGNLYSNQPQHF. For the CDR3, the DNA is TGTGCCAGCAGCCAAGGACAGGGAAACCTATATAGCAATCAGCCCCAGCATTTT.

The V and J genes are TRBV5-6 and TRBJ2-7, with 10 positions matching TRBD1. The trim removed 4 bases at V and 7 bases at J, leaving 8 bases unmatched. Germline CDR1 is SGHDT and CDR2 is YYEEEE. CDR3 size: 14 residues. The CDR3 protein is CASSLWDRGEEQYF. Here the CDR3 DNA reads TGTGCCAGCAGCCTCTGGGACAGGGGAGAAGAGCAGTACTTC.

The chain employs TRBV3-1 and TRBJ1-2; 8 bases are shared with TRBD1. In germline, CDR1 is LGHDT, CDR2 YNNKEL (reference sequence). After removal of 2 bases from V and 2 bases from J, the junction contained 4 bases not matched to a gene. The CDR3 is 15 amino acids. CDR3: CASSQLGTGNYGYTF. DNA of the CDR3: TGTGCCAGCAGCCAATTGGGGACAGGAAACTATGGCTACACCTTC.

This clonotype was detected ten times or more. The chain is built from TRBV29-1 and TRBJ2-5; 11 bases match TRBD1. This CDR3 contains 16 residues. Germline CDR1 reads SQVTM; CDR2 reads ANQGSEA. V lost 7 bases, J lost 2 bases, and 12 bases stayed unmatched. The CDR3 spells CSAESRTGGWQETQYF. Written as DNA, the CDR3 is TGCAGCGCCGAAAGCAGGACAGGGGGCTGGCAAGAGACCCAGTACTTC.

This clonotype was seen ten or more times. The chain has TRBV20-1 and TRBJ2-3, with D unresolved. The CDR3 loop spans 15 amino acids. Per the germline V gene, CDR1 is DFQATT and CDR2 is SNEGSKA (reference sequence). CDR3 amino acids: CSSSPVQTSTDTQYF. The DNA of the CDR3 is TGCAGCTCTTCCCCGGTCCAAACTAGCACAGATACGCAGTATTTT.

The chain employs TRBV11-1 and TRBJ2-1; 11 positions match TRBD1. The CDR3 is 16 residues long. The junction had 4 bases not matched to a gene; V was cut back by 0 bases and J by 6 bases. Germline assignment: CDR1 SGHAT and CDR2 FQDESV (reference sequence). This CDR3 is CASSLASGTGGNEQFF. CDR3 sequence (DNA): TGTGCCAGCAGCTTAGCGTCTGGGACAGGGGGCAATGAGCAGTTCTTC.

This rearrangement joins TRBV11-2 to TRBJ2-4; D unresolved. CDR1 is SGHAT and CDR2 is FQNNGV in the germline V gene. CDR3 length equals 13 residues. The germline V and J ends were trimmed by 3 bases and 5 bases, with 8 bases remaining between them. The CDR3 sequence: CASSLGRENIQYF. CDR3 DNA: TGTGCCAGCAGCTTGGGCCGGGAAAACATTCAGTACTTC.

In this sample, this clonotype turned up many times. V and J are TRBV10-3 and TRBJ1-3; 8 positions match TRBD1. Germline V lookup: CDR1 ENHRY, CDR2 SYGVKD. The CDR3 runs to 15 residues. Trimming at V came to 6 bases and at J to 4 bases, leaving 8 bases not matched to a gene. The CDR3 loop reads CAISKDRVNGNTIYF. The CDR3 DNA is TGTGCCATCAGCAAGGACAGGGTGAACGGAAACACCATATATTTT.

J is TRBJ2-3 and V is TRBV7-2, with D perhaps TRBD1 or TRBD2 (5 bases each). This CDR3 comprises 16 residues. Per germline, CDR1 SGHTA and CDR2 FQGNSA. V was cut by 6 bases and J by 0 bases, with 16 bases left in between. CDR3 sequence (DNA): TGTGCCAGCAGTCCTGGGGCGGGCCGTAGCACAGATACGCAGTATTTT. Amino acids: CASSPGAGRSTDTQYF.

In its sample, this clonotype was seen many times. The chain carries TRBV6-1 and TRBJ2-7; 8 bases align to TRBD2. This CDR3 has 13 residues. Looked up from germline, CDR1 is MNHNS and CDR2 is SASEGT. V dropped 11 bases and J dropped 1; count of bases not matched to a gene: 7. In nucleotides, the CDR3 is TGTGCCGCTTCGGGGGGGCTGTCCTACGAGCAGTACTTC. Translation: CAASGGLSYEQYF.

At least ten counts were recorded for this clonotype. V is TRBV7-8 and J is TRBJ1-2, with D perhaps matching TRBD1 (5 bases). Germline CDR1 and CDR2: SGHVS and FQNEAQ. V gave up 3 bases and J gave up 4 bases, with 12 bases separating them. This CDR3 has 14 amino acids. CDR3 region: CASSLGPGSYGYTF. In DNA form, the CDR3 reads TGTGCCAGCAGCTTGGGGCCGGGAAGCTATGGCTACACCTTC. The full variable domain, completed using reference TRBV7-8 and TRBJ1-2, is GAGVSQSPRYKVAKRGQDVALRCDPISGHVSLFWYQQALGQGPEFLTYFQNEAQLDKSGLPSDRFFAERPEGSVSTLKIQRTQQEDSAVYLCASSLGPGSYGYTFGSGTRLTVV.

This clonotype was counted only a few times. This chain uses TRBV11-3 with TRBJ2-7; perhaps D is TRBD1 or TRBD2 (5 bases each). Trimming removed 5 bases at V and 4 bases at J, with 12 bases between. CDR1 SGHNT and CDR2 YENEEA come from the germline V gene. The CDR3 spans 13 residues. The CDR3 spells CASSPGAAYEQYF. The CDR3 DNA is TGTGCCAGCAGCCCCGGGGCGGCGTACGAGCAGTACTTC.

This clonotype turned up a few times. The rearrangement uses TRBV20-1 and TRBJ1-2; D is unresolved. V was pared by 5 bases and J by 6 bases, with 16 bases between. In germline, CDR1 is DFQATT, CDR2 SNEGSKA (reference sequence). The CDR3 is 13 amino acids. CDR3 in amino acids: CSAASKRKDGYTF. For the CDR3, the DNA is TGCAGTGCTGCCAGTAAAAGGAAGGATGGCTACACCTTC.

This clonotype occurred a few times. V is TRBV7-6 and J is TRBJ2-7; TRBD2 aligns across 8 bases. J was trimmed by 3 bases and V by 5 bases; bases with no gene match: 6. The CDR3 length is 14 residues. The germline CDR1 and CDR2 sequences are SGHVS and FNYEAQ. CDR3 amino acids: CASSQAGEGYEQYF. Written as DNA, the CDR3 is TGTGCCAGCAGCCAAGCGGGAGAAGGCTACGAGCAGTACTTC.

This clonotype appeared many times. The chain employs TRBV10-3 and TRBJ2-7, with 7 bases fitting TRBD1. Trimming took 4 bases from V and 6 from J; bases not matched to a gene: 9. The germline CDR1 and CDR2 sequences are ENHRY and SYGVKD. CDR3 length equals 14 residues. CDR3 coding DNA: TGTGCCATCAGTGGATTAACCGGGGACAGCGAGCAGTACTTC. This gives the protein CAISGLTGDSEQYF.

This clonotype was counted ten times or more. The CDR3 loop reads CASSLTGGTYNSPLHF. In nucleotides, the CDR3 is TGTGCCAGCAGTCTTACCGGCGGAACCTATAATTCACCCCTCCACTTT. This chain links TRBV6-1 with TRBJ1-6; D remains unclear. Trimming removed 5 bases at V and 2 bases at J, with 13 bases between. The CDR3 covers 16 residues. Per the germline V gene, CDR1 is MNHNS and CDR2 is SASEGT.

This clonotype was recorded a few times. The V call is TRBV4-2, the J call TRBJ2-4; 12 bases align to TRBD1. The germline V gene has CDR1 LGHNA and CDR2 YNFKEQ. The CDR3 extends over 17 amino acids. The V and J ends lost 0 bases and 9 bases, in that order; junction bases with no gene match: 9. DNA of the CDR3: TGTGCCAGCAGCCAAGAATTGCGGGACAGGGGGCCTAGCATTCAGTACTTC. Its translation: CASSQELRDRGPSIQYF.